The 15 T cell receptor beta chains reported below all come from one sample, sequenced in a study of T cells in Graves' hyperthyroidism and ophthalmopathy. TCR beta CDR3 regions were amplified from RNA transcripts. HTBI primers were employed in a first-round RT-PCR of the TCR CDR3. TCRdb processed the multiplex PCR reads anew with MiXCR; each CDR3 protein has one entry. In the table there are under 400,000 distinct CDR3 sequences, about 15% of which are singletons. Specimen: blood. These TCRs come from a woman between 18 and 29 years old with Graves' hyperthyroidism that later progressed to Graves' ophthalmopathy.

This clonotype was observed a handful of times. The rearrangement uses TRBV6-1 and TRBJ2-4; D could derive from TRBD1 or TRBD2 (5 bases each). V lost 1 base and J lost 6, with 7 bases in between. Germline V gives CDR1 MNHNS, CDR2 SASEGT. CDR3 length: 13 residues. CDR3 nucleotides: TGTGCCAGCAGTGAAGGGGGGTTAAACATTCAGTACTTC. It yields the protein CASSEGGLNIQYF.

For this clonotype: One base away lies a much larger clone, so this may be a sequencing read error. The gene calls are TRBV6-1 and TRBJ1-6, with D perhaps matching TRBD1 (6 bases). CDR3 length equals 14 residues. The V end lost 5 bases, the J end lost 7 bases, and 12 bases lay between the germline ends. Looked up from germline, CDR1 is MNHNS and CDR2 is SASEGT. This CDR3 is CASSQTGCNSPLHF. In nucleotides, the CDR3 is TGTGCCAGCAGTCAGACAGGTTGCAATTCACCCCTCCACTTT.

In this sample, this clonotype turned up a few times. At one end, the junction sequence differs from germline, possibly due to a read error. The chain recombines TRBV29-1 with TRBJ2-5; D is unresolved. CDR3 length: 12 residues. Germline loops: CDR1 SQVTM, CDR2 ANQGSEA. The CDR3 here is CSVENFQGTQYF. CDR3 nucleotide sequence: TGCAGCGTTGAAAACTTCCAAGGGACCCAGTACTTC.

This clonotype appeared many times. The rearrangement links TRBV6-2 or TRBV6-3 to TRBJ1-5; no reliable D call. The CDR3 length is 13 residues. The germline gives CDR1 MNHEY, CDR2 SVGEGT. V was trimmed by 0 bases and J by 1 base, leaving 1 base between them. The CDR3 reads CASSYSSNQPQHF. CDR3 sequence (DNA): TGTGCCAGCAGTTACTCGAGCAATCAGCCCCAGCATTTT.

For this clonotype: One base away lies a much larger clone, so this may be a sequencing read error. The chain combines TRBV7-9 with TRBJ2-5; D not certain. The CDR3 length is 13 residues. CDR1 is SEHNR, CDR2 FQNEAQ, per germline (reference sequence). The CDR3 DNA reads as TGTGCCAGCAGCGGGCGGTTGGTGGAGACCCAGCACTTC. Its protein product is CASSGRLVETQHF. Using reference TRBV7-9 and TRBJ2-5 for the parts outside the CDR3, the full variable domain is DTGVSQNPRHKITKRGQNVTFRCDPISEHNRLYWYRQTLGQGPEFLTYFQNEAQLEKSRLLSDRFSAERPKGSFSTLEIQRTEQGDSAMYLCASSGRLVETQHFGPGTRLLVL.

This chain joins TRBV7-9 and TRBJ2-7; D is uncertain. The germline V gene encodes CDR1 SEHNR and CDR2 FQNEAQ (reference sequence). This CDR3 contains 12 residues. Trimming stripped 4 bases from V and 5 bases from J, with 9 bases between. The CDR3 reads CASSYLGNEQYF. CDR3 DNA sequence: TGTGCCAGCAGCTACCTGGGTAACGAGCAGTACTTC.

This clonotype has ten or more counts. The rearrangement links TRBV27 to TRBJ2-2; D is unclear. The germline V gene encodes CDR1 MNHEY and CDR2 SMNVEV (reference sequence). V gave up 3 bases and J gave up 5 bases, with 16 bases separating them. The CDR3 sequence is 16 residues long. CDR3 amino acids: CASSFMGSGKTGELFF. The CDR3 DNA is TGTGCCAGCAGTTTCATGGGTAGTGGAAAAACCGGGGAGCTGTTTTTT.

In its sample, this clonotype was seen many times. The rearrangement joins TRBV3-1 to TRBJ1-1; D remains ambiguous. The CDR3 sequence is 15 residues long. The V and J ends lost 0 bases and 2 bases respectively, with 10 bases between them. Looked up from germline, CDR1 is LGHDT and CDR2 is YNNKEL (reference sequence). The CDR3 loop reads CASSQETRENTEAFF. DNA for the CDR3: TGTGCCAGCAGCCAAGAAACAAGGGAAAACACTGAAGCTTTCTTT.

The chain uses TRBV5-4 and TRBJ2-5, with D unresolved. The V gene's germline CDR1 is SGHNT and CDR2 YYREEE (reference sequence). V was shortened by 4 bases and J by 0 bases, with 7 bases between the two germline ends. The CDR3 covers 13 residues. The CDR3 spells CASSGKDQETQYF. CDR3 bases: TGTGCCAGCAGCGGTAAGGACCAAGAGACCCAGTACTTC.

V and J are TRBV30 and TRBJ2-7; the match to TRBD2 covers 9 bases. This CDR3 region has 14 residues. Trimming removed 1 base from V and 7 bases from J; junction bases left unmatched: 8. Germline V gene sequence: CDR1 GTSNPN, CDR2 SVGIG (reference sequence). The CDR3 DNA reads TGTGCCTGGAGTGGGACTAGCGCGGTGGGAGAGCAGTACTTC. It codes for CAWSGTSAVGEQYF.

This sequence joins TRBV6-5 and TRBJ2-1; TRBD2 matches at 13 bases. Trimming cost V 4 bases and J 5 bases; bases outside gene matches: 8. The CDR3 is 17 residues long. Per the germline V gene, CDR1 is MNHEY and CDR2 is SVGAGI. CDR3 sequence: CASSSILAGGPHNEQFF. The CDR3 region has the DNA TGTGCCAGCAGTTCCATACTAGCGGGAGGGCCCCACAATGAGCAGTTCTTC.

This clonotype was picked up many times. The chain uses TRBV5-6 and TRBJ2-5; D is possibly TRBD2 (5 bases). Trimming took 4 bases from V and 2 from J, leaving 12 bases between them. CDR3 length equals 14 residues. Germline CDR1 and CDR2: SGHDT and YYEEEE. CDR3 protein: CASSRARGQETQYF. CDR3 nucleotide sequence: TGTGCCAGCAGCCGGGCACGAGGGCAAGAGACCCAGTACTTC. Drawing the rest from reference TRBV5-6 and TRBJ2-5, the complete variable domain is DAGVTQSPTHLIKTRGQQVTLRCSPKSGHDTVSWYQQALGQGPQFIFQYYEEEERQRGNFPDRFSGHQFPNYSSELNVNALLLGDSALYLCASSRARGQETQYFGPGTRLLVL.

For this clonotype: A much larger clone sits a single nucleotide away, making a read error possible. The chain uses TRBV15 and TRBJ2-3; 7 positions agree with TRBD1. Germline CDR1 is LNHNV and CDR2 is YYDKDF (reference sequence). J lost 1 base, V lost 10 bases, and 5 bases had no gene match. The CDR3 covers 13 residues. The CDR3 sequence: CASRGLGTDTQYF. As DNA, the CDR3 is TGTGCCAGCAGGGGGTTAGGCACAGATACGCAGTATTTT.

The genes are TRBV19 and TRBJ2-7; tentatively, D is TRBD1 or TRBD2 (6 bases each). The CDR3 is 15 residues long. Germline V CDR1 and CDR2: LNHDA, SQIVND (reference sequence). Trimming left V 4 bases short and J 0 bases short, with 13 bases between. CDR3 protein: CASSKTRGSSYEQYF. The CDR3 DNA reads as TGTGCCAGTAGTAAGACTAGGGGGAGCTCCTACGAGCAGTACTTC. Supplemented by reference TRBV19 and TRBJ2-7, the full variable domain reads DGGITQSPKYLFRKEGQNVTLSCEQNLNHDAMYWYRQDPGQGLRLIYYSQIVNDFQKGDIAEGYSVSREKKESFPLTVTSAQKNPTAFYLCASSKTRGSSYEQYFGPGTRLTVT.

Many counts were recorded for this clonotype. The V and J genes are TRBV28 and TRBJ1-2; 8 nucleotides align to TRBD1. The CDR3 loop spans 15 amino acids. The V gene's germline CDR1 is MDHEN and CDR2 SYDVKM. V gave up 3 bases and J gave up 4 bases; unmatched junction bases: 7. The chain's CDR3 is CASSFTGGNSYGYTF. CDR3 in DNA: TGTGCCAGCAGTTTCACAGGGGGGAATAGCTATGGCTACACCTTC.